This T cell receptor beta chain was identified during a study of PD-1 blockade in classical Hodgkin lymphoma. There was relapse after autologous stem cell transplantation in every patient, and there was variation in brentuximab vedotin exposure. Reported best responses ranged across complete response, partial response or progressive disease. Assay: immunoSEQ multiplex PCR; the TCRdb copy retains only in-frame clones and omits some. The sample consists of some 38,000 clones, less than 80% of them appearing once. A single count supports this clone. Antigen: not known. The germline CDR1 and CDR2 sequences are LNHDA and SQIVND (reference sequence). This CDR3 contains 15 residues. Trimming took 5 bases from V and 0 from J, leaving 11 bases between them. The study, taken as a whole, reports: Baseline diversity in complete responders resembled that of newly diagnosed patients. In CD4+ cells, TCR diversity went up significantly by C4D1, but in CD8+ cells it did not. Exclusion covered patients beginning nivolumab under 1 year post-ASCT.

This chain links TRBV19 with TRBJ1-3; D gene unclear. Sequences were derived from peripheral blood mononuclear cells (PBMCs), sampled at baseline. The receptor comes from a human donor with classical Hodgkin lymphoma. CDR3 residues: CASSPVWGSGNTIYF. In DNA form, the CDR3 reads TGTGCCAGTAGTCCCGTCTGGGGCTCTGGAAACACCATATATTTT.